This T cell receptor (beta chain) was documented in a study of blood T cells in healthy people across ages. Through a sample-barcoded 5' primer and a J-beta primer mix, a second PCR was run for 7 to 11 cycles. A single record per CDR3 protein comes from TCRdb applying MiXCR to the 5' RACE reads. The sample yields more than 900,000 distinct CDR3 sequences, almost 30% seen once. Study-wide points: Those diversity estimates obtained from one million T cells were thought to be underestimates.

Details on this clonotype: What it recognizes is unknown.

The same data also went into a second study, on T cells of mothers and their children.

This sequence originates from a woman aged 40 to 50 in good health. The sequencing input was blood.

The CDR3: CASSLSTGDGYTF. DNA for the CDR3: TGCGCCAGCAGCTTGTCCACGGGGGATGGCTACACCTTC. This rearrangement joins TRBV5-1 to TRBJ1-2; the D gene is possibly TRBD1 (5 bases). This CDR3 has 13 residues. The V end lost 1 base, the J end lost 6 bases, and 10 bases lay between the germline ends. Germline V gene lookup returns CDR1 SGHRS and CDR2 YFSETQ.